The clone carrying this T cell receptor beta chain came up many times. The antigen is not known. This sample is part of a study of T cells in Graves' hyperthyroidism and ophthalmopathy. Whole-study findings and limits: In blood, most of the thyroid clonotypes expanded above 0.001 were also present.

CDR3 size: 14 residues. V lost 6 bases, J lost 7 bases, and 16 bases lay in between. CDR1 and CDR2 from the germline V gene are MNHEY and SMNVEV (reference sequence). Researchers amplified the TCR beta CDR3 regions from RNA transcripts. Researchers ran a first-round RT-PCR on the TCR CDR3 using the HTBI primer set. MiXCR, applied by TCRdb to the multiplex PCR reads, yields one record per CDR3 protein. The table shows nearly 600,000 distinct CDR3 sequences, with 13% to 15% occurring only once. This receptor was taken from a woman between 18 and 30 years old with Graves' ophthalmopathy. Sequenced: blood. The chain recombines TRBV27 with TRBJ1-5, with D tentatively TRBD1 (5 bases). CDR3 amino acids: CASSLGVYSQPQHF. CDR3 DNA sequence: TGTGCCAGCAGCCTAGGGGTTTATAGCCAGCCCCAGCATTTT.